This TCR beta chain stems from a study of early T cells in non-severe SARS-CoV-2 infection. This CDR3 is built from 14 residues. The germline CDR1 and CDR2 sequences are SNHLY and FYNNEI. The V end lost 3 bases, the J end lost 0 bases, and 6 bases lay between the germline ends. Molecules of cDNA were individually given unique molecular identifiers that were attached to them. TCRdb processed the 5' RACE reads anew with MiXCR; each CDR3 protein has one entry. The profile covers some 85,000 distinct CDR3 sequences, with roughly an eighth appearing a single time and 1.4% taken by the ten largest. This sequence was found in an adult who was a healthcare worker with PCR-confirmed SARS-CoV-2 infection or an uninfected control (not recorded which). Sequencing was carried out using whole blood. J is TRBJ2-4 and V is TRBV2, with unresolved D. The CDR3 here is CASSDRLAKNIQYF. DNA for the CDR3: TGTGCCAGCAGTGATCGGCTAGCCAAAAACATTCAGTACTTC.